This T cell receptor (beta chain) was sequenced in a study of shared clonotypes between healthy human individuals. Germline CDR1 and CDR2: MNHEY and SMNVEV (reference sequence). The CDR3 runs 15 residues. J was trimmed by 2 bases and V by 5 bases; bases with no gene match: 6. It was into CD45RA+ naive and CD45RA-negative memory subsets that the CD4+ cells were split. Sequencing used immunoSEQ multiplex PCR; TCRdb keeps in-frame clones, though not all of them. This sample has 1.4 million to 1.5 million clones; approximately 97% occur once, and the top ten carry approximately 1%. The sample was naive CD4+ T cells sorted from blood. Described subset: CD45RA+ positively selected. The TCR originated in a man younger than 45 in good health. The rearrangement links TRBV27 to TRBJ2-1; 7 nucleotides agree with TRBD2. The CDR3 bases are TGTGCCAGCAGTGATAGCGGGTTTCCCTACAATGAGCAGTTCTTC. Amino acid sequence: CASSDSGFPYNEQFF.